The TCR beta chain under discussion was sequenced for a study of blood T cell repertoires in COVID-19. Study-wide background: Samples representing acute and convalescent COVID-19 were sourced from the United States, Italy and Spain. T cells, B-cell-depleted T cells, or PBMCs provided the cDNA or gDNA that served as material.

Original analysis: Cell counts per sample came from amplifying reference gene primers. Using immunoSEQ multiplex PCR, the repertoire was profiled, and TCRdb retains in-frame clones only, with some absent. The V and J calls and clone size come from that table; D and trimming were worked out from the DNA. The sample lists around 250,000 clones, about 86% occurring once. The V and J ends lost 0 bases and 2 bases respectively, with 11 bases between them. The CDR3 totals 15 residues. In germline, CDR1 is SGHRS, CDR2 YFSETQ. Sequenced sample: peripheral blood. This sequence was found in a man between 40 and 49 years old with active or convalescent COVID-19. This chain joins TRBV5-1 and TRBJ2-5; no firm D call. Written as DNA, the CDR3 is TGCGCCAGCAGCTTGGACGGTACCTCGCAAGAGACCCAGTACTTC. Its protein is CASSLDGTSQETQYF.